Listed below are T cell receptor beta chains from one sample, sequenced in a study of blood T cells in healthy people across ages. TCRdb reanalysed the 5' RACE reads using MiXCR and keeps one entry per CDR3 protein. The table shows over 1,300,000 distinct CDR3 sequences, with around 55% occurring only once. Sequencing was done on a sample of blood. The receptors originated from a man between 18 and 29 years old in good health. The CDR3 runs from the conserved cysteine through the conserved F or W. Fields, in order: D gene, J gene, V gene, clone size, CDR3 DNA, CDR3 protein. The D gene is left open where the match is weak. The listing skips clone size in some rows; elsewhere it reads once, few, many or a size class.

- | TRBJ2-7 | TRBV12-3/TRBV12-4 | - | TGTGCCAGCAGTTTTAGGATTCCCTCCTACGAGCAGTACTTC | CASSFRIPSYEQYF
- | TRBJ1-2 | TRBV20-1 | - | TGCAGTGCTAGTACAGTGGAGGTATTAGGCTACACCTTC | CSASTVEVLGYTF
- | TRBJ1-2 | TRBV10-3 | - | TGTGCCATCAGTGAGTGGGCAGAAGCTAACTATGGCTACACCTTC | CAISEWAEANYGYTF
TRBD1 | TRBJ1-5 | TRBV6-2/TRBV6-3 | few | TGTGCCAGCAGTTCTGACAGGGATCTGCAGCCCCAGCATTTT | CASSSDRDLQPQHF
- | TRBJ1-2 | TRBV4-3 | - | TGCGCCAGCAGCCTACTCGGGACAAGGATCGGTGGCTACACCTTC | CASSLLGTRIGGYTF
TRBD2 | TRBJ2-3 | TRBV12-5 | - | TGTGCTAGTGGTTTGGGCGGGGGGGCCGCAGATACGCAGTATTTT | CASGLGGGAADTQYF
- | TRBJ2-7 | TRBV6-5 | - | TGTGCCAGCACTGCTAGGGAAAACTACGAGCAGTACTTC | CASTARENYEQYF
TRBD1 | TRBJ1-4 | TRBV7-6 | - | TGTGCCAGCAGCCCGGACAGGGCAAAACTGTTTTTT | CASSPDRAKLFF
- | TRBJ1-1 | TRBV12-3/TRBV12-4 | - | TGTGCCAGCAGTGTAGAGGTGGGTAACACTGAAGCTTTCTTT | CASSVEVGNTEAFF
- | TRBJ2-5 | TRBV11-2 | - | TGTGCCAGCAGCGCGCAGGGGATCCAAGAGACCCAGTACTTC | CASSAQGIQETQYF
TRBD2 | TRBJ2-2 | TRBV5-1 | few | TGCGCCAGCAGATGGGCCGGGAGGCCTGGTACCGGGGAGCTGTTTTTT | CASRWAGRPGTGELFF
- | TRBJ1-2 | TRBV28 | - | TGTGCCAGCAGTATCCAACCGCCGGCCCTTCCCGTCGGCTACACCTTC | CASSIQPPALPVGYTF
TRBD1 | TRBJ2-7 | TRBV12-3/TRBV12-4 | - | TGTGCCAGCAGCGAGATGCAGGACAGGGGAGAAGAGCAGTACTTC | CASSEMQDRGEEQYF
- | TRBJ1-1 | TRBV25-1 | - | TGTGCCAGCAAGCAGGGCTTGAACACTGAAGCTTTCTTT | CASKQGLNTEAFF
TRBD2 | TRBJ2-7 | TRBV9 | few | TGTGCCAGTAGCGCTCGGACTAGCGGGGGGGCGAACGAGCAGTACTTC | CASSARTSGGANEQYF
TRBD2 | TRBJ2-7 | TRBV11-2 | - | TGTGCCAGCAGCCCTCTAGCGGGAGGGCTTATTTCGAATGAGCAGTACTTC | CASSPLAGGLISNEQYF
TRBD1 | TRBJ1-2 | TRBV20-1 | - | TGCAGTGCTCCGGGACAGGGCTATGGCTACACCTTC | CSAPGQGYGYTF
- | TRBJ2-2 | TRBV6-2/TRBV6-3 | - | TGTGCCAGCAGTCTCCAGGTTGGAGACACCGGGGAGCTGTTTTTT | CASSLQVGDTGELFF
- | TRBJ2-5 | TRBV5-1 | - | TGCGCCAGCATAGGGGGTTCGGAGACCCAGTACTTC | CASIGGSETQYF
- | TRBJ2-6 | TRBV7-9 | once | TGTGCCGCTCTCGGGGCCAACGTCCTGACTTTC | CAALGANVLTF
TRBD2 | TRBJ2-1 | TRBV6-4 | - | TGTGCCAGCAGTGACTCTGTGGGGACTAGCGGGTACAATGAGCAGTTCTTC | CASSDSVGTSGYNEQFF
- | TRBJ2-4 | TRBV5-6 | - | TGTGCCAGCAGTCTCCGGGCAGGGGGGGTCGACAAAAACATTCAGTACTTC | CASSLRAGGVDKNIQYF
- | TRBJ2-3 | TRBV24-1 | - | TGTGCCAGTTCCCTAGGGGAGTCTGCGCAGTATTTT | CASSLGESAQYF
TRBD2 | TRBJ2-1 | TRBV4-1 | - | TGCGCCAGCAGCCAACAATCCGGGACTAGCGGAACCTACAATGAGCAGTTCTTC | CASSQQSGTSGTYNEQFF
- | TRBJ2-7 | TRBV15 | - | TGTGCCACCAGCGAAACCACAGGGTTTGTTTACGAGCAGTACTTC | CATSETTGFVYEQYF
TRBD1 | TRBJ1-2 | TRBV10-3 | few | TGTGCCATCAGTGGCCGGGACAGGGAGAACTATGGCTACACCTTC | CAISGRDRENYGYTF
- | TRBJ2-3 | TRBV10-3 | - | TGTGCCATCAGTGCGTTAGCGGAGGGGACAGATACGCAGTATTTT | CAISALAEGTDTQYF
TRBD2 | TRBJ2-5 | TRBV27 | - | TGTGCCAGCAGTTTTTCCGGGACTAGCGGGTACCAAGAGACCCAGTACTTC | CASSFSGTSGYQETQYF
TRBD1 | TRBJ1-2 | TRBV4-1 | few | TGCGCCAGCAGCCAAGGGACAGGGAACTATGGCTACACCTTC | CASSQGTGNYGYTF
TRBD1 | TRBJ1-1 | TRBV12-3/TRBV12-4 | - | TGTGCCAGCAGTGGACAGGTTTCCACTGAAGCTTTCTTT | CASSGQVSTEAFF
- | TRBJ2-2 | TRBV29-1 | - | TGCAGCGTTCGGGGCCGGGGGACCGGGGAGCTGTTTTTT | CSVRGRGTGELFF
- | TRBJ1-4 | TRBV28 | - | TGTGCCAGCAGAGCCCGGGGCCCGGGCGAAAAACTGTTTTTT | CASRARGPGEKLFF
TRBD1 | TRBJ2-3 | TRBV13 | few | TGTGCCAGCGAAATGCGACAGGGGAGAGATACGCAGTATTTT | CASEMRQGRDTQYF
TRBD2 | TRBJ2-3 | TRBV4-1 | - | TGCGCCAGCAGCCCGATTTGGCGGGGGGGCCGAACAGATACGCAGTATTTT | CASSPIWRGGRTDTQYF
- | TRBJ2-3 | TRBV5-1 | - | TGCGCCAGCAGCACGGGGGTAGGGGTTAACACAGATACGCAGTATTTT | CASSTGVGVNTDTQYF
- | TRBJ1-1 | TRBV6-5 | - | TGTGCCAGCACAAAGGTTTTCACTGAAGCTTTCTTT | CASTKVFTEAFF
TRBD2 | TRBJ2-5 | TRBV10-3 | few | TGTGCCACCGGGACTAGCGGGGACCAAGAGACCCAGTACTTC | CATGTSGDQETQYF
TRBD1 | TRBJ1-1 | TRBV7-9 | - | TGTGCCAGCACCTTGGGACAGGGGGACACTGAAGCTTTCTTT | CASTLGQGDTEAFF
- | TRBJ2-7 | TRBV29-1 | - | TGCAGCGTTGAATGGGAAGGGACCGAGCAGTACTTC | CSVEWEGTEQYF
- | TRBJ2-1 | TRBV6-1 | - | TGTGCCAGCAAGGGCGAGCTCAATGAGCAGTTCTTC | CASKGELNEQFF
- | TRBJ2-2 | TRBV27 | - | TGTGCCAGCAGTTTGGCCCCTTTCACCGGGGAGCTGTTTTTT | CASSLAPFTGELFF
TRBD2 | TRBJ2-1 | TRBV6-6 | - | TGTGCCAGCAGTTATTTGGGGGGGAGTGCAGGCAATGAGCAGTTCTTC | CASSYLGGSAGNEQFF
TRBD1 | TRBJ2-7 | TRBV10-3 | - | TGTGCCATCAAGCCAGGGACAGAAAAGAACGAGCAGTACTTC | CAIKPGTEKNEQYF
- | TRBJ2-3 | TRBV11-2 | - | TGTGCCAGCAGCTTAGTCGGTTTCGGAGATTCTAGCACAGATACGCAGTATTTT | CASSLVGFGDSSTDTQYF
- | TRBJ1-2 | TRBV20-1 | - | TGCAGTGCTAGTGCAGGGAGCGGCTATGGCTACACCTTC | CSASAGSGYGYTF
- | TRBJ2-2 | TRBV7-2 | - | TGTGCCAGCAGCCTAAGAGGACAGATAACCGGGGAGCTGTTTTTT | CASSLRGQITGELFF
- | TRBJ2-1 | TRBV28 | many | TGTGCCAGCAGTCCCCTTGACGCCCGATTCTCCTACAATGAGCAGTTCTTC | CASSPLDARFSYNEQFF
TRBD2 | TRBJ2-1 | TRBV20-1 | - | TGCAGTGCCACTGACCAGTCCGGGAGGGCCGTCGGCCGCTCCTACAATGAGCAGTTCTTC | CSATDQSGRAVGRSYNEQFF
- | TRBJ2-6 | TRBV7-2 | many | TGCGCCAGCAGCTTGGTACCCTCTGGGGCCAACGTCCTGACTTTC | CASSLVPSGANVLTF
- | TRBJ1-4 | TRBV12-3/TRBV12-4 | once | TGTGCCAGCAGTTTAAATCAGCTTAATGAAAAACTGTTTTTT | CASSLNQLNEKLFF